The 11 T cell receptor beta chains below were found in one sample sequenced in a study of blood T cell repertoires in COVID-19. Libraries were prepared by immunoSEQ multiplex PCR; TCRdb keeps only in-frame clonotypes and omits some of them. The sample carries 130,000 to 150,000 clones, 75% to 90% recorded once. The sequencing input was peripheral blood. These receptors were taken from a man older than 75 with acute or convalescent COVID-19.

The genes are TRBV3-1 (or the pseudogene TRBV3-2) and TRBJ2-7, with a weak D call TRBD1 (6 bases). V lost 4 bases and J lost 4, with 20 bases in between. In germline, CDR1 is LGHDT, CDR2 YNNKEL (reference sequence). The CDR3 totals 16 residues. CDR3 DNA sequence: TGTGCCAGCAGCCTCTCAGCCGGGGACATATCATACGAGCAGTACTTC. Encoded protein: CASSLSAGDISYEQYF.

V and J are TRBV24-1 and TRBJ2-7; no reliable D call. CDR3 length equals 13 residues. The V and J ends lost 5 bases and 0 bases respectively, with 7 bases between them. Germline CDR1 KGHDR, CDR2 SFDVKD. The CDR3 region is CATSGPSSYEQYF. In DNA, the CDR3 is TGTGCCACCAGTGGGCCTAGCTCCTACGAGCAGTACTTC.

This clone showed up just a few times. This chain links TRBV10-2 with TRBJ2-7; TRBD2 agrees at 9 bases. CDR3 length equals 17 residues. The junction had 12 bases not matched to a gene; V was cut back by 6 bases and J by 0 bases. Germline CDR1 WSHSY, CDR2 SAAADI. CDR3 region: CASRAYLAGKSSYEQYF. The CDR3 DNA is TGCGCCAGCAGGGCCTATCTAGCGGGAAAATCCTCCTACGAGCAGTACTTC.

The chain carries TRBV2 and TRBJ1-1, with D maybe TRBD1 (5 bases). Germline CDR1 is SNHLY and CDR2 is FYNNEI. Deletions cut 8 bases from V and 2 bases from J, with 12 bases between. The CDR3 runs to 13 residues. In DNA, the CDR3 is TGTGCCAGCGGGGCGGACGGAAACACTGAAGCTTTCTTT. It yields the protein CASGADGNTEAFF.

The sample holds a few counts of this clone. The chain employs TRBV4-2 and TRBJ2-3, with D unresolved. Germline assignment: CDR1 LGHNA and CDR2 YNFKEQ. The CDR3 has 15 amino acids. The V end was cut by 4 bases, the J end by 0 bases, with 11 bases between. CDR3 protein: CASSLERMSTDTQYF. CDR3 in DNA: TGTGCCAGCAGCCTCGAGAGGATGAGCACAGATACGCAGTATTTT.

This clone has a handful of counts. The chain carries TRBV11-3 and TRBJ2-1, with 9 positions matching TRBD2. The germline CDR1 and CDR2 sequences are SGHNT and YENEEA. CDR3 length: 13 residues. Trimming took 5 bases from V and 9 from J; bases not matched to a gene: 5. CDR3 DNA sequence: TGTGCCAGCAGCACCAATAGCGGGGGTGAGCAGTTCTTC. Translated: CASSTNSGGEQFF.

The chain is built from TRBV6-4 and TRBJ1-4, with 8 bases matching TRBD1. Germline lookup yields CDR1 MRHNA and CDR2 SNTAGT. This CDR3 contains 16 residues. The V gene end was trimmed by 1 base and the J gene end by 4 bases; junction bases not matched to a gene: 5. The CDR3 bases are TGTGCCAGCAGTGACTGGACAGGGTGTTTTAATGAAAAACTGTTTTTT. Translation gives CASSDWTGCFNEKLFF.

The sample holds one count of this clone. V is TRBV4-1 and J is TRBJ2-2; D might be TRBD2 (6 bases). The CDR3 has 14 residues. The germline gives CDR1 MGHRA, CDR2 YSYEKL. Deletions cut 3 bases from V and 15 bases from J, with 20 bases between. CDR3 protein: CASSQPLEGQKVFF. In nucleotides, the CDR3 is TGCGCCAGCAGCCAGCCCTTGGAGGGGCAGAAGGTGTTTTTT.

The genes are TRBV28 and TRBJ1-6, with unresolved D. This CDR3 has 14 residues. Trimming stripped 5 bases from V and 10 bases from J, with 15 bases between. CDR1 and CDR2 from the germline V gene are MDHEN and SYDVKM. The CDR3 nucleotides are TGTGCCAGCAGTGGGCCCCAGGCTTGGTCACCCCTCCACTTT. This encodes CASSGPQAWSPLHF. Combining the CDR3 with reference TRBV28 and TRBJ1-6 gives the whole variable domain DVKVTQSSRYLVKRTGEKVFLECVQDMDHENMFWYRQDPGLGLRLIYFSYDVKMKEKGDIPEGYSVSREKKERFSLILESASTNQTSMYLCASSGPQAWSPLHFGNGTRLTVT.

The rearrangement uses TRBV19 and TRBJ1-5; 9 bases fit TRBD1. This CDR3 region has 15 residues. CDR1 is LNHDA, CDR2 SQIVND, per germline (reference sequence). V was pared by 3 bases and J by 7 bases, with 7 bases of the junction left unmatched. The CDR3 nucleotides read TGTGCCAGTAGTATCCATCGACAGGGGGGGCAGCCCCAGCATTTT. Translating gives CASSIHRQGGQPQHF.

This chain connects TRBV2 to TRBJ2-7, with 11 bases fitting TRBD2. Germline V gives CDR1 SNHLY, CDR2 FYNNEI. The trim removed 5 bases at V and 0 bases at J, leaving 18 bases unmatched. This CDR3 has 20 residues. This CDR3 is CASSTPTLGLAEGSSYEQYF. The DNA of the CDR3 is TGTGCCAGCAGTACTCCAACCCTGGGACTAGCGGAGGGGAGCTCCTACGAGCAGTACTTC.